This TCR beta chain was sequenced in a study of neurological immune-mediated disorders (dated by TCRdb to about 2019). A note on the overall study: Peripheral blood TCR-beta repertoires from HTLV-I-associated myelopathy (HAM/TSP) patients, multiple sclerosis patients and healthy controls were compared by UMI-based sequencing. The cohort was made up of about 66 subjects, consisting of some 14 HAM/TSP patients, some 34 multiple sclerosis patients and around 20 healthy controls. Alongside PBMC samples, the set of around 99 TCR-beta libraries contained longitudinal samples, technical triplicates, and paired CD4+ and CD8+ T-cell subsets that had been sorted. The paper's findings and limits, for the study overall: TCR clonal expansion was greatest in HAM/TSP patients and smallest in MS patients, who ranked below even healthy controls. Across subjects, expanded clones never shared an identical CDR3 amino acid sequence, which suggests that the TCR-beta repertoires in every group were private.

This clonotype was seen at least ten times. The specificity of this receptor is unknown. No much larger clone is present one base from it, and per-base qualities are unavailable. To synthesize cDNA, template-switch 5'RACE was performed with a primer carrying a 10-nucleotide random unique molecular identifier so that each TCR transcript was tagged. Each sequencing run produced over 170 million TCR-beta sequences covering 15-18 subjects. The RNeasy kit was used for extraction of total RNA. TCR-beta VDJ regions were amplified with primers for the TCR constant region and the 5'RACE anchor, using the KAPA Real-time Library Amplification kit. Sample indexes and Illumina adaptors were added in a first PCR, after which library yield was increased in a second PCR. After purification with Ampure beads, the TCR product of roughly 650 bp was size-selected on a 2% E-gel SizeSelection system. Before pooling, library quality was checked on a Bioanalyzer, concentration was measured with Qubit, and libraries were quantified with the Kapa Library Quantification kit. An Illumina HiSeq 2500 sequenced the libraries paired-end 2 x 150 bp. To increase sequence diversity, about 23-30% phiX was spiked into each library pool. The original pipeline was this. The UMI-based MiGEC pipeline processed quality-filtered reads and removed over 80% of raw TCR sequences during error correction. IMGT germline references were used for aligning VDJ genes, and each clonotype was defined as a unique CDR3 amino acid sequence together with its V-J genes. VDJtools evaluated clonal expansion, Shannon diversity and CDR3 relatedness (CalcPairwiseDistances, ClusterSamples); CLCbio workbench built phylogenetic trees. Expanded clones were defined as having at least 8 unique UMIs, based on coefficient-of-variation modelling across technical triplicates. TCRdb reanalyzed the raw reads on its own, using fastp at Q25 for trimming and MiXCR for clone calling, and kept in-frame beta chains. Every entry covers one CDR3 protein and lists the most common genes and DNA from its rows. The V and J calls, along with clone size, are taken from TCRdb and not from the paper's own processing. This sample gives almost 30,000 distinct CDR3 sequences in total; around 10% of them show up just once. The leading ten clones occupy about 6% of the sample.

CDR1 and CDR2 (DFQATT, SNEGSKA) derive from the germline V gene (reference sequence). V drops 4 bases and J drops 1 base, leaving 14 bases in between. The CDR3 runs 15 amino acids, cysteine and phenylalanine included. Only the CDR3 DNA is retained, 45 bases long and in frame from the first base. The healthy controls were volunteers from blood banks in Maryland, USA. Unsorted PBMC libraries were generated from 2 million PBMCs stored in RNAlater at -80 °C until RNA extraction. Peripheral blood was subjected to Ficoll-Hypaque density gradient centrifugation to isolate PBMCs, which were then cryopreserved in liquid nitrogen.

The sequence came from a woman aged 60-75 years in good health. The sequence joins TRBV20-1 to TRBJ1-5; the D gene is unclear. The sample consisted of PBMCs. The CDR3 protein: CSAMVEFGSNQPQHF. The nucleotide sequence reads as follows: TGCAGTGCTATGGTAGAGTTTGGGAGCAATCAGCCCCAGCATTTT.